Described below is a single T cell receptor (beta chain) sequence and its context. Its antigen remains unknown. This sample stems from a study of T-cell memory formation after mild COVID-19. Whole-study context: The TCR clusters were mostly specific to one donor. Study-wide results and limits: SARS-CoV-2 specificity of second-wave clones peaking day 37 was unconfirmed.

TCRdb fed the 5' RACE reads into MiXCR, producing one record per CDR3 protein. The sample yields roughly 86,000 distinct CDR3 sequences, about 15% seen once. CDR3 length equals 17 residues. V was pared by 7 bases and J by 2 bases, with 13 bases of the junction left unmatched. Per germline, CDR1 MNHEY and CDR2 SVGAGI. This rearrangement joins TRBV6-5 to TRBJ2-3; 9 nucleotides align to TRBD2. The sequencing input was PBMCs or a T cell subset sorted from them (not recorded which). The TCR originated in a young man who had mild COVID-19 (a few samples of this study predate the infection). Cell type and time point are not known. CDR3 loop: CASTELGAGGDTDTQYF. CDR3 nucleotide sequence: TGTGCCAGCACCGAACTGGGAGCGGGGGGCGACACAGATACGCAGTATTTT.